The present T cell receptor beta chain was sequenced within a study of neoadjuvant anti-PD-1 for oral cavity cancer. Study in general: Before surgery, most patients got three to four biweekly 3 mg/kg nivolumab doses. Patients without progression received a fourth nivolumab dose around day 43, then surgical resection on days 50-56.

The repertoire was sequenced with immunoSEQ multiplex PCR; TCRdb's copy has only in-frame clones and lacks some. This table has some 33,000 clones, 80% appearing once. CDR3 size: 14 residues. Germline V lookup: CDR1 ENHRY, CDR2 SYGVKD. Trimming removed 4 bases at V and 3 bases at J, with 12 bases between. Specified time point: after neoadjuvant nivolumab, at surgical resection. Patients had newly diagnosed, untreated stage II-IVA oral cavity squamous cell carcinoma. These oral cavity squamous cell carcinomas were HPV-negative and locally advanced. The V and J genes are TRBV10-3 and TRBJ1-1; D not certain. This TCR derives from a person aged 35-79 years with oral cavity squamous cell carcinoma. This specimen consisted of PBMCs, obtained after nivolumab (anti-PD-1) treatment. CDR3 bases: TGTGCCATCAGTGGGGGAGGGAGGGACACTGAAGCTTTCTTT. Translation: CAISGGGRDTEAFF.